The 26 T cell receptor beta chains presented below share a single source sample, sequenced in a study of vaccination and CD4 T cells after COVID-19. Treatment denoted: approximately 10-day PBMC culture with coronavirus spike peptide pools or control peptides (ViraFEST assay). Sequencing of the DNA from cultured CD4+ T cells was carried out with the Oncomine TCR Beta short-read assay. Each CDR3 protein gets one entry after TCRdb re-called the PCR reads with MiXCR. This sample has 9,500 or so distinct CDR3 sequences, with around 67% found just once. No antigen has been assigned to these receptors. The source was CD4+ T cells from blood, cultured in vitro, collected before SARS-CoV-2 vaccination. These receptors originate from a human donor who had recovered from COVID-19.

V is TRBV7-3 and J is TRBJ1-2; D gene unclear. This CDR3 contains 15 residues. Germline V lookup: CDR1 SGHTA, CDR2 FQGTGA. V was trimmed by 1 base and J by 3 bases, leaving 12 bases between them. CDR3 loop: CASSLRAEEDYGYTF. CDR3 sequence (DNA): TGTGCCAGCAGCTTAAGGGCCGAAGAAGACTATGGCTACACCTTC.

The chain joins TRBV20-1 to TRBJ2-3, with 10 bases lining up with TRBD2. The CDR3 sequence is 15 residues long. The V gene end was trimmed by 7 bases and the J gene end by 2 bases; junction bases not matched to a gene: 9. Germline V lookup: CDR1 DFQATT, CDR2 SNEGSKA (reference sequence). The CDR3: CSGTGLAGVTDTQYF. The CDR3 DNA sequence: TGCAGTGGAACCGGCCTAGCGGGAGTCACAGATACGCAGTATTTT.

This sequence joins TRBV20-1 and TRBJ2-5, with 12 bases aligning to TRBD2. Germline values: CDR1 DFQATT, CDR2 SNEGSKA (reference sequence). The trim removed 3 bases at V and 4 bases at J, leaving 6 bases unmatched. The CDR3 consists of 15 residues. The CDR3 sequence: CSARPPGLAGETQYF. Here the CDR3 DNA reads TGCAGTGCTAGGCCCCCGGGACTAGCGGGAGAGACCCAGTACTTC.

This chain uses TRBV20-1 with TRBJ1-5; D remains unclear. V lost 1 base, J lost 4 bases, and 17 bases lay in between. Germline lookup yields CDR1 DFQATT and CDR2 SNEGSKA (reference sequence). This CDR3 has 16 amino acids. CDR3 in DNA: TGCAGTGCTAGAGCCCCCCCAGGTAGTCAGAATCAGCCCCAGCATTTT. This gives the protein CSARAPPGSQNQPQHF.

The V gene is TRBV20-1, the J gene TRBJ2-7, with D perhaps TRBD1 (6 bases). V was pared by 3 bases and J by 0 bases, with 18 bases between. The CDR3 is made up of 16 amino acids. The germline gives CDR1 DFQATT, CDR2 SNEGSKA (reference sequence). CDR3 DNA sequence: TGCAGTGCTAGGGGAGCGGTCGGGACAAGCTCCTACGAGCAGTACTTC. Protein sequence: CSARGAVGTSSYEQYF.

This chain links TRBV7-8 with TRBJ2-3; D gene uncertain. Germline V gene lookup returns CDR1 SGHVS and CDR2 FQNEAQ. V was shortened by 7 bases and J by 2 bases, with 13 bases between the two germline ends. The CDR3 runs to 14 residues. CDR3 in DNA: TGTGCCAGCACCGACACCGAAACCACAGATACGCAGTATTTT. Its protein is CASTDTETTDTQYF.

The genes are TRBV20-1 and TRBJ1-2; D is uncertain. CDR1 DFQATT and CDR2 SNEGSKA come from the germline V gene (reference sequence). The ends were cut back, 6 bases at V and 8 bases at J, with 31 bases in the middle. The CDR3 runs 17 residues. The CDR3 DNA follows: TGCAGTGCCCTGCCCCCGGAGACTATATCCGGACTTTGGGGCTACACCTTC. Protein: CSALPPETISGLWGYTF.

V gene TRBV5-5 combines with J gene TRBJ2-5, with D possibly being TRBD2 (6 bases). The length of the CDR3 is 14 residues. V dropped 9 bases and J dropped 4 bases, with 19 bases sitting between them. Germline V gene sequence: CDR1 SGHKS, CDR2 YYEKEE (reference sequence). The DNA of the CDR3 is TGTGCCACCAGGGACTCCGTGGTGGGAGAGACCCAGTACTTC. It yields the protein CATRDSVVGETQYF.

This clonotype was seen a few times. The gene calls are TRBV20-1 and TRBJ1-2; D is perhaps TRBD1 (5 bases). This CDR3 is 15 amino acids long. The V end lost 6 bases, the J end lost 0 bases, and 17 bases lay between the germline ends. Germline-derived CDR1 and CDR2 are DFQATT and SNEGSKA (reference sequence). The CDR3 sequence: CSATGTAASNYGYTF. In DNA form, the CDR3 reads TGCAGTGCCACCGGGACCGCGGCTTCTAACTATGGCTACACCTTC.

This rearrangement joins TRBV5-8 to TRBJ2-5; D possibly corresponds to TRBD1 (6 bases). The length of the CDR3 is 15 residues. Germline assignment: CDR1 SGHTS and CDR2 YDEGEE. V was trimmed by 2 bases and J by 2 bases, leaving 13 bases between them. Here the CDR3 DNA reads TGTGCCAGCAGCTTAGCCGGACAGTCACAAGAGACCCAGTACTTC. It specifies CASSLAGQSQETQYF.

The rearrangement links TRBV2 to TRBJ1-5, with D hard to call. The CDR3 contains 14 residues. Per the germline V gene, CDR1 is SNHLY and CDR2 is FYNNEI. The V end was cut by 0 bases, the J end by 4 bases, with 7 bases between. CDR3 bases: TGTGCCAGCAGTGAAGCGCTCGGGAATCAGCCCCAGCATTTT. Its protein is CASSEALGNQPQHF. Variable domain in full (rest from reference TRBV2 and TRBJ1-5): EPEVTQTPSHQVTQMGQEVILRCVPISNHLYFYWYRQILGQKVEFLVSFYNNEISEKSEIFDDQFSVERPDGSNFTLKIRSTKLEDSAMYFCASSEALGNQPQHFGDGTRLSIL.

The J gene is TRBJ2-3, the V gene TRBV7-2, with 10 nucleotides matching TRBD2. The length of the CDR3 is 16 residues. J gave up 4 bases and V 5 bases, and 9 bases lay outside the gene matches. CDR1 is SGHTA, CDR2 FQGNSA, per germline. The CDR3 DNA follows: TGTGCCAGCAGCCGACCACCTCTAGCGGGAGCAGATACGCAGTATTTT. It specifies CASSRPPLAGADTQYF.

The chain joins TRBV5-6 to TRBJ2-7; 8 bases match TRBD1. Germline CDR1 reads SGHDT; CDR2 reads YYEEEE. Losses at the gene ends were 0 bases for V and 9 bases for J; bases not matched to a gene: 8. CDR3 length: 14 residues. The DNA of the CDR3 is TGTGCCAGCAGCTTGGAGGACAGGGTATCCTCGCAGTACTTC. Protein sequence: CASSLEDRVSSQYF.

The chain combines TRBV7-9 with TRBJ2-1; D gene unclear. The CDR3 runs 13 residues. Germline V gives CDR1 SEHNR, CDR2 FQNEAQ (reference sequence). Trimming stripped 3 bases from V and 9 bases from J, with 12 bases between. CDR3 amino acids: CASSLTLVGEQFF. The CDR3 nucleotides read TGTGCCAGCAGCTTGACCCTGGTCGGTGAGCAGTTCTTC. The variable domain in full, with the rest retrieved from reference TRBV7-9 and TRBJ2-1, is DTGVSQNPRHKITKRGQNVTFRCDPISEHNRLYWYRQTLGQGPEFLTYFQNEAQLEKSRLLSDRFSAERPKGSFSTLEIQRTEQGDSAMYLCASSLTLVGEQFFGPGTRLTVL.

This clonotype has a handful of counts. In DNA, the CDR3 is TGTGCCAGCAGCTCGGGACTTGACTATGGCTACACCTTC. The encoded protein is CASSSGLDYGYTF. The V call is TRBV7-2, the J call TRBJ1-2; possible D gene TRBD1, 5 bases. The CDR3 loop spans 13 amino acids. CDR1 and CDR2 from the germline V gene are SGHTA and FQGNSA. Trimming shortened V by 4 bases and J by 3 bases, and 9 bases separated the two germline ends.

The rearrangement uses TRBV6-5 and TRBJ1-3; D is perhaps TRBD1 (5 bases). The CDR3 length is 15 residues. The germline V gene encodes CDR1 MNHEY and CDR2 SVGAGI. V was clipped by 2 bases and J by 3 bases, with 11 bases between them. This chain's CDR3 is CASSYPGTGGNTIYF. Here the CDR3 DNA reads TGTGCCAGCAGTTACCCCGGGACGGGTGGAAACACCATATATTTT.

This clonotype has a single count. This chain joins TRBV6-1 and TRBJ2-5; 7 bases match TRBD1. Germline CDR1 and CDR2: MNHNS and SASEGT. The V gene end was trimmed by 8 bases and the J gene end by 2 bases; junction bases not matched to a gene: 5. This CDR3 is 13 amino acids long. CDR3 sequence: CASGWDRQETQYF. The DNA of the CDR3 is TGTGCCAGCGGGTGGGACAGACAAGAGACCCAGTACTTC.

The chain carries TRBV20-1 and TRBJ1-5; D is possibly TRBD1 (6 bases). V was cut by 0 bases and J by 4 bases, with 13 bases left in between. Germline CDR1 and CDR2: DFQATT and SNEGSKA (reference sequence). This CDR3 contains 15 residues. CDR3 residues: CSARDAGTPNQPQHF. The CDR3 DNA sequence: TGCAGTGCTAGAGACGCCGGGACACCTAATCAGCCCCAGCATTTT.

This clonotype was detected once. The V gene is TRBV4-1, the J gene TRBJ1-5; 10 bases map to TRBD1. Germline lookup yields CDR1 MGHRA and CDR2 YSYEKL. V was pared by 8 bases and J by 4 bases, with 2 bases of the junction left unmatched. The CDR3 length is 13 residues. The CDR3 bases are TGCGCCAGCGGGGGACAGGGGAATCAGCCCCAGCATTTT. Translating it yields CASGGQGNQPQHF.

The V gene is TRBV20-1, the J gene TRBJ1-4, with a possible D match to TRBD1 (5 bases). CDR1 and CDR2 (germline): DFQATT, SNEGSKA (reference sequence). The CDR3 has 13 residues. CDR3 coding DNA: TGCCTCGCCGACAGCGGTCACGGCGAAAAACTGTTTTTT. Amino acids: CLADSGHGEKLFF.

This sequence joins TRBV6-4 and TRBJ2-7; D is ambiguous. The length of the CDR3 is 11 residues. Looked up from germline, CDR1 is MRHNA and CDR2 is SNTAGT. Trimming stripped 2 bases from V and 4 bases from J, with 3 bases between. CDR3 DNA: TGTGCCAGCAGTGACGGGTACGAGCAGTACTTC. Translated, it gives CASSDGYEQYF.

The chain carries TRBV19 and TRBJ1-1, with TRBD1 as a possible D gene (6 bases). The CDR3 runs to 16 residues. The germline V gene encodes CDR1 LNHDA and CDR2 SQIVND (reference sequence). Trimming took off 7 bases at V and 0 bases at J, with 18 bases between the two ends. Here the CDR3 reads CASTRGGWSMNTEAFF. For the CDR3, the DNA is TGTGCCAGTACGAGGGGGGGTTGGAGCATGAACACTGAAGCTTTCTTT.

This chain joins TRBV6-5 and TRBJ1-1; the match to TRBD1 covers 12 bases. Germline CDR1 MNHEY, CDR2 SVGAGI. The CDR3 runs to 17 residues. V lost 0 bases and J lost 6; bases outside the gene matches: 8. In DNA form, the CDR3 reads TGTGCCAGCAGTTACTCAGGGACAGGGGGCTTAGGGGCTGAAGCTTTCTTT. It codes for CASSYSGTGGLGAEAFF.

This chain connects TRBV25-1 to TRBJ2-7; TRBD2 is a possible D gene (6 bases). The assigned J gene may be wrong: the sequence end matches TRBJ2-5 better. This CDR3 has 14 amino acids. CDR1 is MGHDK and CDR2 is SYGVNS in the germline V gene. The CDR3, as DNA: TGTGCCAGCAGTGAATATGGCGGGATATGGACCCAGTACTTC. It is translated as CASSEYGGIWTQYF.

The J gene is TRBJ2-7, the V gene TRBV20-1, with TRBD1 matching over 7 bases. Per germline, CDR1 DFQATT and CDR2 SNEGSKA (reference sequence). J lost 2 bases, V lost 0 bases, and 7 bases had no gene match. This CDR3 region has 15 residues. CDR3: CSARDQGGYTYEQYF. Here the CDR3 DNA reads TGCAGTGCTAGAGATCAAGGGGGCTACACCTACGAGCAGTACTTC.

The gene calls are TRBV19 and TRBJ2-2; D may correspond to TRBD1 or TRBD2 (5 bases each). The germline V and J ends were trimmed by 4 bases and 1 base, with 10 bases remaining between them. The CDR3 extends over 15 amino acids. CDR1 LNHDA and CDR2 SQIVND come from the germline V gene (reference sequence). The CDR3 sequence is CASSRWGRNTGELFF. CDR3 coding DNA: TGTGCCAGTAGTAGGTGGGGGAGGAACACCGGGGAGCTGTTTTTT.